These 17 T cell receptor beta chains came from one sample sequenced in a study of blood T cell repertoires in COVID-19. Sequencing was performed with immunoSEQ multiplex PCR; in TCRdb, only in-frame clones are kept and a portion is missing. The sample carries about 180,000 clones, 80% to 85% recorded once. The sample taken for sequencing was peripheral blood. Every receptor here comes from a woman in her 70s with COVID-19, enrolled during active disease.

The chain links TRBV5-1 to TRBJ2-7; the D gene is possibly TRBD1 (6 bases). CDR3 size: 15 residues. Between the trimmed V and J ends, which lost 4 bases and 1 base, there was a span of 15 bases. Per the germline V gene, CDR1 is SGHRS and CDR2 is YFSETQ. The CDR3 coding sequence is TGCGCCAGCAGCGAACCTCGGACAGTTTCCTACGAGCAGTACTTC. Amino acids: CASSEPRTVSYEQYF.

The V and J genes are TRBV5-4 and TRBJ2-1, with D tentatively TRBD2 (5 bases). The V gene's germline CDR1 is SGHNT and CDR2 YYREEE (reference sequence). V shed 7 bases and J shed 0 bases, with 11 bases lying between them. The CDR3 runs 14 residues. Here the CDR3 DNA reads TGTGCCAGCGAGCGGAAAAGCTCCTACAATGAGCAGTTCTTC. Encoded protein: CASERKSSYNEQFF.

CDR3 amino acids: CASSLGGMVAGWDYTF. The CDR3 coding sequence is TGTGCCAGCAGCTTGGGAGGGATGGTGGCAGGATGGGACTACACCTTC. This sequence joins TRBV5-4 and TRBJ1-2; D not resolved. Deletions cut 0 bases from V and 10 bases from J, with 22 bases between. The CDR3 spans 16 residues. Germline loops: CDR1 SGHNT, CDR2 YYREEE (reference sequence).

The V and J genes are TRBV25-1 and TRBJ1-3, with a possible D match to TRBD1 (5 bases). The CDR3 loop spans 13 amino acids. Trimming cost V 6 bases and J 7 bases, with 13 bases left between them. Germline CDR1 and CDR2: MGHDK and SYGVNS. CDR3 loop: CASRVGQGNTIYF. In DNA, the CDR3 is TGTGCCAGCAGGGTTGGGCAGGGTAACACCATATATTTT.

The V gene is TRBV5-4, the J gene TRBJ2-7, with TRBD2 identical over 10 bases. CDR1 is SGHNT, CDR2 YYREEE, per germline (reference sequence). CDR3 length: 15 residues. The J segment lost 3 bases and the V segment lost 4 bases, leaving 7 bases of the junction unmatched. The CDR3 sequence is CASSPAGLAFYEQYF. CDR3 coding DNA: TGTGCCAGCAGCCCGGCGGGACTAGCGTTCTACGAGCAGTACTTC.

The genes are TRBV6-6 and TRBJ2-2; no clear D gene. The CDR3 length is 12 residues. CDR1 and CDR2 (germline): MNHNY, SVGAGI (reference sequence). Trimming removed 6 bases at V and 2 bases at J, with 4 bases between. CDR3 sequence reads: CASRANTGELFF. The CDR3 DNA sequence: TGTGCCAGCAGAGCCAACACCGGGGAGCTGTTTTTT.

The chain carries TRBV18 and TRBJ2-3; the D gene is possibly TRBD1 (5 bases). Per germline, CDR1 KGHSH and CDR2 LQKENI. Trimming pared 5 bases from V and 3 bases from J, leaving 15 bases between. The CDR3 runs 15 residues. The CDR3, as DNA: TGTGCCAGCTCATCCCTCTCCCAGGGAACAGATACGCAGTATTTT. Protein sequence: CASSSLSQGTDTQYF.

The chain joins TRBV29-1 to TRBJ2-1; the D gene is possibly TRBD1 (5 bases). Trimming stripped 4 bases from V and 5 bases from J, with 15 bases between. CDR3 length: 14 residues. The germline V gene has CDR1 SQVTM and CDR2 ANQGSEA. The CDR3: CSVGGRTSHNEQFF. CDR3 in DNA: TGCAGCGTTGGGGGCAGGACGAGCCACAATGAGCAGTTCTTC.

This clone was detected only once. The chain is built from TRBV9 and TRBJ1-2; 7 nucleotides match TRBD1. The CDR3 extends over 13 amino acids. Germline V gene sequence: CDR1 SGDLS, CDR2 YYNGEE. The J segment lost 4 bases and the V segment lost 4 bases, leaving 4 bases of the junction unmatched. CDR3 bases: TGTGCCAGCAGCCCAGGGGGTGGCTATGGCTACACCTTC. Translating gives CASSPGGGYGYTF.

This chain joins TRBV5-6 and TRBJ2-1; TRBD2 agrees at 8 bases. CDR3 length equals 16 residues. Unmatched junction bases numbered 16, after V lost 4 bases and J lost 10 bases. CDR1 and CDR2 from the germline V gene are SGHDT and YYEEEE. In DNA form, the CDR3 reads TGTGCCAGCAGCACCCCGGGACTAGGGCAACAATGGGAGCAGTTCTTC. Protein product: CASSTPGLGQQWEQFF.

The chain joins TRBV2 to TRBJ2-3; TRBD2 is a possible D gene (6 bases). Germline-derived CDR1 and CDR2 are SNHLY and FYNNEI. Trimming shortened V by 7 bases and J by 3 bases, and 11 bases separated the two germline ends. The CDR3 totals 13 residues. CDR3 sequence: CASTGGQTDTQYF. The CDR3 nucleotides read TGTGCCAGCACCGGGGGTCAGACAGATACGCAGTATTTT.

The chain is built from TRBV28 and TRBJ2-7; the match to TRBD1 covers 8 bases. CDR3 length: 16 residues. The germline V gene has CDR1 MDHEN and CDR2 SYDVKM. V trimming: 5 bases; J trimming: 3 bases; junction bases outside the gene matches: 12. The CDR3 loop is CASSTRDRKPYYEQYF. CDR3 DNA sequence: TGTGCCAGCAGTACCCGGGACAGGAAGCCATACTACGAGCAGTACTTC.

This chain's CDR3 is CASSPPGSGTDTQYF. The DNA for the CDR3 is TGTGCCAGCAGCCCCCCGGGTAGCGGCACAGATACGCAGTATTTT. The gene calls are TRBV7-2 and TRBJ2-3, with TRBD2 as a possible D gene (5 bases). The germline V gene encodes CDR1 SGHTA and CDR2 FQGNSA. This CDR3 has 15 amino acids. Trimming stripped 5 bases from V and 1 base from J, with 13 bases between.

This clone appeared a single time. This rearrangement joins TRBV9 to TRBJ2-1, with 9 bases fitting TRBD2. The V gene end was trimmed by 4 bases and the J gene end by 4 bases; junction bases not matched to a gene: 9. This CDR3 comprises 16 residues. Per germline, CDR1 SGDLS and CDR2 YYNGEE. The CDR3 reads CASSTRASGNYNEQFF. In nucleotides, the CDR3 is TGTGCCAGCAGCACCCGCGCTAGCGGGAATTACAATGAGCAGTTCTTC. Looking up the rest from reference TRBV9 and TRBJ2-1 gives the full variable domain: DSGVTQTPKHLITATGQRVTLRCSPRSGDLSVYWYQQSLDQGLQFLIQYYNGEERAKGNILERFSAQQFPDLHSELNLSSLELGDSALYFCASSTRASGNYNEQFFGPGTRLTVL.

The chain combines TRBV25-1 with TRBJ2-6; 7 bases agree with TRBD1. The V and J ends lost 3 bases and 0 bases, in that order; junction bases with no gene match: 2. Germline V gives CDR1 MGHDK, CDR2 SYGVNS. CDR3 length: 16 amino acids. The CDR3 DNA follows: TGTGCCAGCAGTGATAGACAGGGCTCTGGGGCCAACGTCCTGACTTTC. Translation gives CASSDRQGSGANVLTF.

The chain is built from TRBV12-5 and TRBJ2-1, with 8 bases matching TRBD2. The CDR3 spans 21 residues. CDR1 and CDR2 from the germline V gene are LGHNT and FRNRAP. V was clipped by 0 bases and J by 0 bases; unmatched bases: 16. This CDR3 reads CASGLVPLQTSEFFSYNEQFF. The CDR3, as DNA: TGTGCTAGTGGTTTGGTCCCCCTTCAGACTAGCGAGTTCTTCTCCTACAATGAGCAGTTCTTC. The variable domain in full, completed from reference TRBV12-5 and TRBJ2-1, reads DARVTQTPRHKVTEMGQEVTMRCQPILGHNTVFWYRQTMMQGLELLAYFRNRAPLDDSGMPKDRFSAEMPDATLATLKIQPSEPRDSAVYFCASGLVPLQTSEFFSYNEQFFGPGTRLTVL.

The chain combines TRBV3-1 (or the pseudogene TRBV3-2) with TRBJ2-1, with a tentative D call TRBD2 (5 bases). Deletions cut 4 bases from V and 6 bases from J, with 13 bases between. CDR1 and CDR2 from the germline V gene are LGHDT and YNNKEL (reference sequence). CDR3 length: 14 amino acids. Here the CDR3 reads CASSPWTERNEQFF. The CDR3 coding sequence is TGTGCCAGCAGCCCTTGGACTGAGCGCAATGAGCAGTTCTTC.